This is a list of T cell receptor beta chains from one sample in a study of cytomegalovirus exposure and HLA in healthy donors. Generated by immunoSEQ multiplex PCR, the TCRdb table keeps only in-frame clones and is missing some. The sample has about 220,000 clones, approximately 88% seen once. What was sequenced was PBMCs. Receptor source: a woman aged 30 to 39 in good health and CMV-seropositive. Each CDR3 is given with its conserved first and last residue. D genes are given only for firm matches. A clone size is listed for some rows: how often the clone was seen (once, few, many), or a class if it is expanded.

CDR3: CASRGAGLSVTEAFF
DNA: TGTGCCAGCAGAGGGGCGGGACTATCAGTCACTGAAGCTTTCTTT
J: TRBJ1-1
V: TRBV27
size: once
D: NA

CDR3: CSVDGTAFEAFF
DNA: TGCAGCGTTGATGGGACGGCGTTTGAAGCTTTCTTT
J: TRBJ1-1
V: TRBV29-1
size: once
D: NA

CDR3: CASSLGVNQYTGELFF
DNA: TGTGCCAGCAGCTTAGGGGTAAATCAATATACCGGGGAGCTGTTTTTT
J: TRBJ2-2
V: TRBV11-2
size: NA
D: NA

CDR3: CASTPGGSLFFEQYF
DNA: TGTGCCAGCACCCCAGGTGGCAGTTTATTCTTCGAGCAGTACTTC
J: TRBJ2-7
V: TRBV7-9
size: NA
D: NA

CDR3: CASSSYEKAYEQYF
DNA: TGTGCCAGCAGCTCGTACGAGAAAGCCTACGAGCAGTACTTC
J: TRBJ2-7
V: TRBV7-9
size: NA
D: NA

CDR3: CASSFGGITGAQHF
DNA: TGTGCCAGCAGTTTTGGAGGAATCACTGGGGCCCAGCATTTT
J: TRBJ1-5
V: TRBV27
size: NA
D: NA

CDR3: CSVEGRDMRVF
DNA: TGCAGCGTTGAAGGCCGGGACATGCGGGTCTTC
J: TRBJ2-1
V: TRBV29-1
size: once
D: NA

CDR3: CASSDRLDYYEQYF
DNA: TGTGCCAGCAGCGACCGACTAGATTATTACGAGCAGTACTTC
J: TRBJ2-7
V: TRBV7-9
size: NA
D: NA

CDR3: CASSLWSGVNYGYTF
DNA: TGTGCCAGCAGCTTATGGTCAGGGGTAAACTATGGCTACACCTTC
J: TRBJ1-2
V: TRBV7-2
size: NA
D: NA

CDR3: CASSQDLYSNQPQHF
DNA: TGTGCCAGCAGCCAAGATCTGTATAGCAATCAGCCCCAGCATTTT
J: TRBJ1-5
V: TRBV4-2
size: NA
D: NA

CDR3: CASSDSGEGYNEQFF
DNA: TGTGCCAGCAGTGACTCAGGGGAGGGATACAATGAGCAGTTCTTC
J: TRBJ2-1
V: TRBV6-4
size: many
D: TRBD2

CDR3: CASGGTADYSYNEQFF
DNA: TGCGCCAGCGGGGGGACAGCGGACTACTCCTACAATGAGCAGTTCTTC
J: TRBJ2-1
V: TRBV5-1
size: NA
D: NA

CDR3: CASSPLDRGDTQYF
DNA: TGTGCCAGCAGCCCCCTAGATCGGGGAGATACGCAGTATTTT
J: TRBJ2-3
V: TRBV9
size: NA
D: NA

CDR3: CASRAGQASAYGYTF
DNA: TGTGCCAGCAGGGCGGGACAGGCGTCTGCCTATGGCTACACCTTC
J: TRBJ1-2
V: TRBV6-5
size: NA
D: TRBD1

CDR3: CATSGLATDTQYF
DNA: TGTGCCACCTCGGGACTAGCGACAGATACGCAGTATTTT
J: TRBJ2-3
V: TRBV10-3
size: few
D: TRBD2

CDR3: CASKRIAVTYNEQFF
DNA: TGTGCCAGCAAGAGAATCGCGGTTACATACAATGAGCAGTTCTTC
J: TRBJ2-1
V: TRBV2
size: NA
D: NA

CDR3: CASKPGQSYNEQFF
DNA: TGTGCCAGCAAGCCGGGACAGTCCTACAATGAGCAGTTCTTC
J: TRBJ2-1
V: TRBV27
size: NA
D: TRBD1

CDR3: CASSQDENQETQYF
DNA: TGCGCCAGCAGCCAAGACGAGAATCAAGAGACCCAGTACTTC
J: TRBJ2-5
V: TRBV4-1
size: few
D: NA

CDR3: CASTERERGNEQFF
DNA: TGCGCCAGCACCGAGAGGGAAAGGGGCAATGAGCAGTTCTTC
J: TRBJ2-1
V: TRBV5-1
size: NA
D: NA

CDR3: CASSAVGWRPTEAFF
DNA: TGCGCCAGCAGCGCGGTGGGTTGGAGGCCCACTGAAGCTTTCTTT
J: TRBJ1-1
V: TRBV5-1
size: NA
D: NA

CDR3: CASSVEDRVVDEQFF
DNA: TGTGCCAGCAGCGTAGAAGACAGGGTGGTCGATGAGCAGTTCTTC
J: TRBJ2-1
V: TRBV9
size: NA
D: TRBD1

CDR3: CASSQEQKNYGYTF
DNA: TGTGCCAGCAGCCAGGAGCAAAAGAACTATGGCTACACCTTC
J: TRBJ1-2
V: TRBV4-2
size: NA
D: NA

CDR3: CASSSYGGKQYF
DNA: TGTGCCAGCAGCTCCTATGGAGGGAAGCAGTACTTC
J: TRBJ2-7
V: TRBV7-2
size: NA
D: NA

CDR3: CASSQTGINQPQHF
DNA: TGCGCCAGCAGCCAGACAGGGATCAATCAGCCCCAGCATTTT
J: TRBJ1-5
V: TRBV5-1
size: NA
D: TRBD1

CDR3: CASSLIGSSGEQFF
DNA: TGTGCCAGCAGCTTAATTGGATCCTCGGGTGAGCAGTTCTTC
J: TRBJ2-1
V: TRBV7-9
size: NA
D: NA

CDR3: CASSRPQENTEAFF
DNA: TGCGCCAGCAGCCGGCCCCAGGAGAACACTGAAGCTTTCTTT
J: TRBJ1-1
V: TRBV5-1
size: NA
D: NA

CDR3: CASSQEMNTEAFF
DNA: TGCGCCAGCAGCCAGGAAATGAACACTGAAGCTTTCTTT
J: TRBJ1-1
V: TRBV4-3
size: once
D: NA

CDR3: CASSLRAGDYEQYF
DNA: TGTGCCAGCAGTTTAAGGGCGGGAGACTACGAGCAGTACTTC
J: TRBJ2-7
V: TRBV27
size: NA
D: TRBD2

CDR3: CASSSLGGTNEKLFF
DNA: TGCGCCAGCAGCTCCCTAGGGGGAACTAATGAAAAACTGTTTTTT
J: TRBJ1-4
V: TRBV5-1
size: NA
D: NA

CDR3: CASRVGGFSYNEQFF
DNA: TGTGCCAGCAGAGTCGGGGGTTTCTCCTACAATGAGCAGTTCTTC
J: TRBJ2-1
V: TRBV13
size: NA
D: NA

CDR3: CASRGTGGYGYTF
DNA: TGTGCCAGCAGGGGAACAGGGGGCTATGGCTACACCTTC
J: TRBJ1-2
V: TRBV6-1
size: NA
D: TRBD1

CDR3: CASQRTGSGANVLTF
DNA: TGTGCCAGCCAGAGGACAGGGTCTGGGGCCAACGTCCTGACTTTC
J: TRBJ2-6
V: TRBV6-1
size: once
D: TRBD1

CDR3: CASSQQTGSHEQYF
DNA: TGTGCCAGCAGCCAACAGACAGGGTCCCACGAGCAGTACTTC
J: TRBJ2-7
V: TRBV14
size: NA
D: TRBD1

CDR3: CASSTTANTEAFF
DNA: TGTGCCAGCAGCACAACAGCTAACACTGAAGCTTTCTTT
J: TRBJ1-1
V: TRBV9
size: NA
D: NA

CDR3: CSVDRANTGELFF
DNA: TGCAGCGTTGACAGGGCGAACACCGGGGAGCTGTTTTTT
J: TRBJ2-2
V: TRBV29-1
size: few
D: NA

CDR3: CASSVEVGGRNRNEQFF
DNA: TGTGCCAGCAGTGTGGAAGTAGGGGGAAGGAATCGGAATGAGCAGTTCTTC
J: TRBJ2-1
V: TRBV6-1
size: once
D: NA

CDR3: CASSPRTSGSTGELFF
DNA: TGCGCCAGCAGCCCACGGACTAGCGGGAGCACCGGGGAGCTGTTTTTT
J: TRBJ2-2
V: TRBV5-1
size: NA
D: TRBD2

CDR3: CSAAGTGHGEQFF
DNA: TGCAGCGCCGCTGGGACAGGCCACGGTGAGCAGTTCTTC
J: TRBJ2-1
V: TRBV29-1
size: NA
D: TRBD1

CDR3: CASSLTGVEQYF
DNA: TGTGCCAGCAGCTTGACGGGAGTCGAGCAGTACTTC
J: TRBJ2-7
V: TRBV5-4
size: NA
D: NA

CDR3: CATSREGDGSQPQHF
DNA: TGTGCCACCAGCAGAGAAGGGGATGGTAGTCAGCCCCAGCATTTT
J: TRBJ1-5
V: TRBV15
size: NA
D: NA

CDR3: CASSEGESTDTQYF
DNA: TGTGCCAGCAGTGAGGGAGAGTCGACAGATACGCAGTATTTT
J: TRBJ2-3
V: TRBV6-4
size: NA
D: NA

CDR3: CASSQELSNEQFF
DNA: TGCGCCAGCAGCCAAGAACTCAGCAATGAGCAGTTCTTC
J: TRBJ2-1
V: TRBV4-1
size: NA
D: NA

CDR3: CASSSPSGGNYEQYF
DNA: TGTGCCAGCAGCTCCCCGAGTGGGGGTAACTACGAGCAGTACTTC
J: TRBJ2-7
V: TRBV9
size: NA
D: NA

CDR3: CASSLNGGDYQPQHF
DNA: TGTGCCAGCAGCTTAAACGGGGGGGACTATCAGCCCCAGCATTTT
J: TRBJ1-5
V: TRBV7-9
size: NA
D: NA

CDR3: CASSESFLAGGTDTQYF
DNA: TGCGCCAGCAGTGAGTCCTTCCTAGCGGGGGGCACAGATACGCAGTATTTT
J: TRBJ2-3
V: TRBV10-1
size: NA
D: TRBD2

CDR3: CASSDDSNYGYTF
DNA: TGTGCCAGCAGCGACGACAGTAACTATGGCTACACCTTC
J: TRBJ1-2
V: TRBV7-9
size: NA
D: NA

CDR3: CASSLLGGEAFF
DNA: TGTGCCAGCAGTTTATTGGGGGGTGAAGCTTTCTTT
J: TRBJ1-1
V: TRBV28
size: NA
D: NA

CDR3: CASSPGQVYTEAFF
DNA: TGCGCCAGCAGCCCGGGACAGGTTTACACTGAAGCTTTCTTT
J: TRBJ1-1
V: TRBV4-1
size: NA
D: TRBD1

CDR3: CAWSARIGLPGNTIYF
DNA: TGTGCCTGGAGTGCCCGGATCGGACTACCGGGAAACACCATATATTTT
J: TRBJ1-3
V: TRBV30
size: NA
D: NA

CDR3: CASSYSTKDTEAFF
DNA: TGTGCCAGCAGTTATTCCACGAAGGACACTGAAGCTTTCTTT
J: TRBJ1-1
V: TRBV6-5
size: few
D: NA

CDR3: CASSLSDRDGGKLFF
DNA: TGTGCCAGCAGTTTATCGGACAGGGACGGTGGGAAACTGTTTTTT
J: TRBJ1-4
V: TRBV27
size: NA
D: TRBD1

CDR3: CASSLSQDTEAFF
DNA: TGTGCCAGCAGCTTAAGTCAAGACACTGAAGCTTTCTTT
J: TRBJ1-1
V: TRBV7-3
size: NA
D: NA

CDR3: CAWSEPSIYEQYF
DNA: TGTGCCTGGAGTGAGCCCTCGATTTACGAGCAGTACTTC
J: TRBJ2-7
V: TRBV30
size: NA
D: NA

CDR3: CASRDRVLTNEKLFF
DNA: TGTGCCAGCAGGGACAGGGTTCTAACTAATGAAAAACTGTTTTTT
J: TRBJ1-4
V: TRBV27
size: NA
D: TRBD1